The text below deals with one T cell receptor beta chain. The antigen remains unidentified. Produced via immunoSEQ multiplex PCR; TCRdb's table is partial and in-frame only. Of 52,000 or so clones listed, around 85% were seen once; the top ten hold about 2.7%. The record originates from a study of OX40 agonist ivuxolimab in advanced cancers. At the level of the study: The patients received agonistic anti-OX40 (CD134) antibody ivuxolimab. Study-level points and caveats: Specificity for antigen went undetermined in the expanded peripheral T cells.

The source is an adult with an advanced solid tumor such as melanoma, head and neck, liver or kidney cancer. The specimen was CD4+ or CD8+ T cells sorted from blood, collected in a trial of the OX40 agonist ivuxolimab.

Written as DNA, the CDR3 is TGTGCCAGCGGACTTACCGCGGGGGGGCCGGAGACCCAGTACTTC. Protein sequence: CASGLTAGGPETQYF. The chain recombines TRBV6-6 with TRBJ2-5; the match to TRBD2 covers 9 bases. This CDR3 is 15 amino acids long. Germline CDR1 and CDR2: MNHNY and SVGAGI (reference sequence). J lost 5 bases, V lost 8 bases, and 12 bases had no gene match.